These T cell receptor beta chains were read from a single sample in a study of regulatory T cells in long-lasting Graves disease. TCRdb re-called the multiplex PCR reads through MiXCR, storing one row per CDR3 protein. The sample has 350,000 to 500,000 distinct CDR3 sequences; less than 15% are singletons. These same data were also listed under a study on T cells in Graves' hyperthyroidism and ophthalmopathy.

Sequenced material: peripheral blood mononuclear cells (PBMCs), taken at new diagnosis, from a patient treated with antithyroid drugs. The receptors here all came from a woman aged 45-59 years with Graves disease. CDR3s include the opening cysteine and the closing phenylalanine or tryptophan. D genes are given only for firm matches. For some rows the clone size is stated as once, few or many, or as a class when expanded; others skip it.

>TRBJ2-6|TRBD1|TRBV6-1|.
CASRSSGTGASGANVLTF
TGTGCCAGCAGATCATCCGGGACAGGAGCCTCTGGGGCCAACGTCCTGACTTTC
>TRBJ2-1|TRBD2|TRBV28|few
CASSLQAGGNNEQFF
TGTGCCAGCAGTTTACAGGCGGGAGGAAACAATGAGCAGTTCTTC
>TRBJ1-1|TRBD1|TRBV12-5|many
CASGLHRGLNTEAFF
TGTGCTAGTGGTTTACACAGGGGTTTGAATACTGAAGCTTTCTTT
>TRBJ2-3|TRBD2|TRBV3-1|.
CASSQLLLAGEDTQYF
TGTGCCAGCAGCCAACTTCTTCTAGCGGGAGAAGATACGCAGTATTTT
>TRBJ1-4|.|TRBV3-1|few
CASSPDRLREKLFF
TGTGCCAGCAGCCCCGACAGGCTGAGAGAAAAACTGTTTTTT
>TRBJ2-2|TRBD2|TRBV6-9|few
CASSYSPSGMNTGELFF
TGTGCCAGCAGTTACTCCCCTAGCGGGATGAACACCGGGGAGCTGTTTTTT
>TRBJ2-1|.|TRBV9|few
CASSGGNRGERSSYNEQFF
TGTGCCAGCAGCGGCGGAAACCGCGGTGAGCGCAGCTCCTACAATGAGCAGTTCTTC
>TRBJ1-1|.|TRBV28|many
CASSKPGHIAEAFF
TGTGCCAGCAGTAAACCGGGACATATAGCCGAAGCTTTCTTT
>TRBJ1-5|.|TRBV14|.
CARGNGASDERNQPQHF
TGTGCCAGGGGCAACGGGGCTTCCGACGAACGCAATCAGCCCCAGCATTTT
>TRBJ2-7|.|TRBV27|.
CASSKDRLNYEQYF
TGTGCCAGCAGTAAGGACCGCCTCAACTACGAGCAGTACTTC
>TRBJ1-5|.|TRBV2|many
CASSEGSGGQPQHF
TGTGCCAGCAGTGAAGGGTCAGGAGGACAGCCCCAGCATTTT
>TRBJ2-6|.|TRBV6-5|.
CASSYRRRQISGANVLTF
TGTGCCAGCAGTTACCGACGGAGGCAAATCTCTGGGGCCAACGTCCTGACTTTC
>TRBJ2-1|.|TRBV19|few
CASSIGGVGEQFF
TGTGCCAGTAGTATTGGTGGAGTCGGGGAGCAGTTCTTC
>TRBJ2-7|.|TRBV5-1|.
CASSLEPPTGIGPAYEQYF
TGCGCCAGCAGCTTGGAACCCCCCACAGGGATCGGGCCGGCCTACGAGCAGTACTTC
>TRBJ2-7|TRBD2|TRBV7-2|many
CASRPTSGRMAEQYF
TGTGCCAGCAGACCAACTAGCGGGAGGATGGCCGAGCAGTACTTC
>TRBJ2-4|TRBD2|TRBV28|many
CASRQPSGAKNIQYF
TGTGCCAGCAGACAGCCTAGCGGAGCCAAAAACATTCAGTACTTC
>TRBJ2-1|.|TRBV11-2|many
CASSERNRDRENEQFF
TGTGCCAGCAGCGAACGAAACAGGGATAGAGAAAATGAGCAGTTCTTC
>TRBJ1-2|.|TRBV5-1|.
CASSSLLGGIYGYTF
TGCGCCAGCAGCTCACTCCTAGGAGGTATCTATGGCTACACCTTC
>TRBJ1-5|.|TRBV24-1|.
CATSDSRQGIHQPQHF
TGTGCCACCAGTGATTCACGACAAGGGATCCATCAGCCCCAGCATTTT
>TRBJ2-7|.|TRBV7-6|.
CASSLGRETYEQYF
TGTGCCAGCAGCTTAGGTAGAGAGACCTACGAGCAGTACTTC
>TRBJ2-3|.|TRBV29-1|.
CSVEVGRRSTDTQYF
TGCAGCGTTGAGGTCGGCAGAAGAAGCACAGATACGCAGTATTTT
>TRBJ2-7|.|TRBV29-1|few
CSVEDEGPGTGYEQYF
TGCAGCGTTGAAGATGAAGGACCCGGGACGGGCTACGAGCAGTACTTC
>TRBJ1-5|.|TRBV6-8|many
CASGGRNSNQPQHF
TGTGCCAGCGGGGGACGGAATAGCAATCAGCCCCAGCATTTT
>TRBJ1-4|.|TRBV12-3/TRBV12-4|.
CASSFRNPATNEKLVF
TGTGCCAGCAGTTTTCGCAACCCAGCAACTAATGAAAAACTGGTTTTT
>TRBJ2-2|.|TRBV2|many
CASSELLSTGELFF
TGTGCCAGCAGTGAACTCTTATCCACCGGGGAGCTGTTTTTT
>TRBJ1-1|.|TRBV11-2|many
CASSSFSGVWNTEAFF
TGTGCCAGCAGCTCTTTTTCAGGGGTTTGGAACACTGAAGCTTTCTTT
>TRBJ2-1|TRBD2|TRBV11-2|.
CASSLEAGGGAVEQFF
TGTGCCAGCAGCTTAGAGGCTGGCGGGGGGGCAGTTGAGCAGTTCTTC
>TRBJ1-2|.|TRBV2|.
CASSGRGDYDYTF
TGTGCCAGCAGCGGGAGAGGGGACTATGACTACACCTTC
>TRBJ2-5|TRBD1|TRBV28|.
CASTRDRASGETQYF
TGTGCCAGCACCCGGGACAGGGCTAGCGGTGAGACCCAGTACTTC
>TRBJ1-1|.|TRBV28|.
CASSTRTVEAFF
TGTGCCAGCAGTACCCGGACGGTTGAAGCTTTCTTT
>TRBJ1-5|.|TRBV24-1|few
CATSDPGQNQPQHF
TGTGCCACCAGTGATCCTGGACAGAATCAGCCCCAGCATTTT
>TRBJ2-5|TRBD1|TRBV4-1|few
CASSAPGTGQETQYF
TGCGCCAGCAGCGCCCCCGGGACAGGCCAAGAGACCCAGTACTTC
>TRBJ2-5|TRBD2|TRBV28|many
CASNPSLGTSGKETQYF
TGTGCCAGCAACCCAAGCCTGGGGACTAGCGGGAAGGAGACCCAGTACTTC
>TRBJ2-3|.|TRBV27|many
CASSLTMTDTQYF
TGTGCCAGCAGTTTAACTATGACAGATACGCAGTATTTT
>TRBJ2-7|.|TRBV19|.
CASSIPNRQYEQYF
TGTGCCAGTAGTATACCGAATAGACAATACGAGCAGTACTTC